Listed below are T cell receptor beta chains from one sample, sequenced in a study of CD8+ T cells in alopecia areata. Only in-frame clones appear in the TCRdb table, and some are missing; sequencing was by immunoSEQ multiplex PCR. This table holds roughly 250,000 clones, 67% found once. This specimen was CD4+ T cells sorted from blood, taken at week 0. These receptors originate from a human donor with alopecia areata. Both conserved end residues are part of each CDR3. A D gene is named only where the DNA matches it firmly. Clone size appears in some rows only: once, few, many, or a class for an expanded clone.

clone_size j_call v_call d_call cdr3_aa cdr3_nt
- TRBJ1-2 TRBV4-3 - CASSQAQEDYGYTF TGCGCCAGCAGCCAAGCACAGGAAGACTATGGCTACACCTTC
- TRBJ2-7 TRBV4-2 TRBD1 CASSPGQGAFPYEQYF TGTGCCAGCAGCCCGGGACAGGGGGCCTTCCCCTACGAGCAGTACTTC
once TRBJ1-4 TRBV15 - CATKDLGGRNEKLFF TGTGCCACCAAAGACCTAGGTGGGCGGAATGAAAAACTGTTTTTT
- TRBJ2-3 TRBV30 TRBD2 CAAGGPVRTDTQYF TGTGCGGCGGGGGGGCCTGTCCGCACAGATACGCAGTATTTT
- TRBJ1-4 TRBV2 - CASSEDTTTNEKLFF TGTGCCAGCAGTGAGGACACCACAACTAATGAAAAACTGTTTTTT
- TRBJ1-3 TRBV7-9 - CASRSSGSSGNTIYF TGTGCCAGCAGATCTAGCGGGAGCTCTGGAAACACCATATATTTT
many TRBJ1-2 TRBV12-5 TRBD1 CASGLVPLDRANGYTF TGTGCTAGTGGTTTGGTACCTCTGGACAGGGCGAATGGCTACACCTTC
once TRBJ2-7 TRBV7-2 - CASSSPGTAYEQYF TGTGCCAGCAGCTCACCCGGGACCGCCTACGAGCAGTACTTC
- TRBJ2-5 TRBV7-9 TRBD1 CASSYYRGPGETQYF TGTGCCAGCAGCTATTACAGGGGGCCAGGGGAGACCCAGTACTTC
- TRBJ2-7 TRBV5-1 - CASSLGSQNTYEQYF TGCGCCAGCAGCTTGGGTTCCCAGAACACCTACGAGCAGTACTTC
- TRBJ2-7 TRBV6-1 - CASSDLRAPVSYEQYF TGTGCCAGCAGTGATCTGAGGGCCCCCGTCTCCTACGAGCAGTACTTC
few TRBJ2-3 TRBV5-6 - CASSPDTSGVDTQYF TGTGCCAGCAGCCCCGACACCTCAGGGGTAGATACGCAGTATTTT
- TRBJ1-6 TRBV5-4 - CASSFGGRWGSPLHF TGTGCCAGCAGCTTCGGGGGGCGCTGGGGTTCACCCCTCCACTTT
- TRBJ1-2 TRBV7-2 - CASSRFVRDSYGYTF TGTGCCAGCAGCCGCTTCGTACGCGACAGCTATGGCTACACCTTC
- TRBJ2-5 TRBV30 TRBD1 CAWSRGQGLVMETQYF TGTGCCTGGAGTCGCGGACAGGGGCTGGTAATGGAGACCCAGTACTTC
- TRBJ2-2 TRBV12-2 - CASRTDRGATGELFF TGTGCAAGTCGCACCGACAGGGGGGCGACCGGGGAGCTGTTTTTT
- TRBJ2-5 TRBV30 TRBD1 CAWSLGQVPQETQYF TGTGCCTGGAGTCTGGGACAGGTTCCCCAAGAGACCCAGTACTTC
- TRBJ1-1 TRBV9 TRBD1 CASSVGDSYTEAFF TGTGCCAGCAGCGTAGGGGACAGCTACACTGAAGCTTTCTTT
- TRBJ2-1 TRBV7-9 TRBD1 CASSEYRGNEQFF TGTGCCAGCAGCGAATACAGGGGCAATGAGCAGTTCTTC
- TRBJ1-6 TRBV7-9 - CASSLAVGRSPLHF TGTGCCAGCAGCTTAGCCGTAGGGAGATCACCCCTCCACTTT
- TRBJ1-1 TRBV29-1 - CSVWDRGRMNTEAFF TGCAGCGTTTGGGACCGGGGCAGGATGAACACTGAAGCTTTCTTT
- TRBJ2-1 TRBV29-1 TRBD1 CSATGVQNNEQFF TGCAGCGCAACAGGGGTTCAAAACAATGAGCAGTTCTTC
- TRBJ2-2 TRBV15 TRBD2 CATSRDLLSGSANTGELFF TGTGCCACCAGCAGAGACCTCCTTAGCGGGAGCGCGAACACCGGGGAGCTGTTTTTT
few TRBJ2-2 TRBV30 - CAWSVIQTGELFF TGTGCCTGGAGTGTAATCCAGACCGGGGAGCTGTTTTTT
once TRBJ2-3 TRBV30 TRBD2 CAWTAGGTDTQYF TGTGCCTGGACAGCGGGGGGCACAGATACGCAGTATTTT
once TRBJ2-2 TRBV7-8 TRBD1 CASSPYGQGRGTGELFF TGTGCCAGCAGCCCCTACGGACAGGGACGGGGCACCGGGGAGCTGTTTTTT
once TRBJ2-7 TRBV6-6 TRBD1 CAISVGTGEQYF TGTGCCATCAGTGTAGGGACAGGCGAGCAGTACTTC
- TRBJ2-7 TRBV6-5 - CASSGAASYEQYF TGTGCCAGTTCGGGGGCAGCGTCCTACGAGCAGTACTTC
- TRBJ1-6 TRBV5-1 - CASSRDVVGNSPLHF TGCGCCAGCAGCCGGGACGTGGTCGGGAATTCACCCCTCCACTTT
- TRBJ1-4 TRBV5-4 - CASSLKDGNEKLFF TGTGCCAGCAGCTTGAAGGACGGCAATGAAAAACTGTTTTTT